The 17 T cell receptor beta chains in this list originate from one sample, sequenced in a study of T cell responses to AZD1222 COVID-19 vaccine (dated by TCRdb to the early 2020s). Taken with the paper, the label for time point translates to: baseline before first vaccination. The library relied on the immunoSEQ multiplex PCR assay. Held by TCRdb, this immuneACCESS table contains in-frame sequences only and omits some clones. Under half of the omission traces to an unresolved V gene where checked; the cause of the rest is unknown. This sample comprises about 120,000 clones, about 90% of them detected only once. About 14% of the sample is held by the ten biggest clonotypes. The sequencing here drew on peripheral blood, taken on day 0 of AZD1222 vaccination. The receptors were sampled from an adult in good health.

This clone was counted a single time. The CDR3 sequence: CASDPGQEPYGYTF. The CDR3 DNA is TGTGCCAGCGACCCGGGACAGGAACCTTATGGCTACACCTTC. V and J are TRBV28 and TRBJ1-2; 8 positions agree with TRBD1. V shed 8 bases and J 5 bases; nucleotides not matched to a gene: 10. Germline V gives CDR1 MDHEN, CDR2 SYDVKM. The CDR3 is 14 residues long.

This clone was found once. This chain joins TRBV5-1 and TRBJ1-2, with 10 positions matching TRBD1. The CDR3 runs to 16 residues. Trimming at V came to 4 bases and at J to 6 bases, leaving 12 bases not matched to a gene. Per germline, CDR1 SGHRS and CDR2 YFSETQ. CDR3 region: CASSTGQGPGGNGYTF. The CDR3 bases are TGCGCCAGCAGCACGGGACAGGGGCCCGGGGGGAATGGCTACACCTTC.

The chain employs TRBV7-9 and TRBJ2-1, with 7 positions matching TRBD2. The ends lost 3 bases at V and 2 bases at J; junction bases unmatched: 7. The CDR3 loop spans 16 amino acids. Germline CDR1 SEHNR, CDR2 FQNEAQ (reference sequence). CDR3 DNA: TGTGCCAGCAGCTTCCGGGGGGAGGAGCCCTACAATGAGCAGTTCTTC. Residues: CASSFRGEEPYNEQFF.

The V call is TRBV7-9, the J call TRBJ2-1; D assignment may be TRBD1 or TRBD2 (6 bases each). The germline V gene encodes CDR1 SEHNR and CDR2 FQNEAQ (reference sequence). CDR3 size: 15 residues. Trimming removed 2 bases at V and 1 base at J, with 9 bases between. CDR3 loop: CASSLTGASYNEQFF. The CDR3 bases are TGTGCCAGCAGCTTAACGGGGGCTTCCTACAATGAGCAGTTCTTC.

The chain employs TRBV24-1 and TRBJ2-1, with 8 nucleotides matching TRBD2. Trimming removed 5 bases from V and 0 bases from J; junction bases left unmatched: 5. This CDR3 contains 16 residues. Germline CDR1 and CDR2: KGHDR and SFDVKD. CDR3: CATSGERGSSYNEQFF. The CDR3 coding sequence is TGTGCCACCAGTGGGGAGCGGGGGAGCTCCTACAATGAGCAGTTCTTC.

The chain couples TRBV19 to TRBJ1-2; no firm D call. V gave up 3 bases and J gave up 0 bases, with 14 bases separating them. Germline lookup yields CDR1 LNHDA and CDR2 SQIVND (reference sequence). The length of the CDR3 is 16 residues. For the CDR3, the DNA is TGTGCCAGTAGTATTAGCGTCGGGGATACTAACTATGGCTACACCTTC. Encoded protein: CASSISVGDTNYGYTF. Full variable domain (remainder filled in from reference TRBV19 and TRBJ1-2): DGGITQSPKYLFRKEGQNVTLSCEQNLNHDAMYWYRQDPGQGLRLIYYSQIVNDFQKGDIAEGYSVSREKKESFPLTVTSAQKNPTAFYLCASSISVGDTNYGYTFGSGTRLTVV.

This chain links TRBV4-1 with TRBJ2-7; D perhaps matches TRBD2 (6 bases). The germline V gene has CDR1 MGHRA and CDR2 YSYEKL. V was clipped by 5 bases and J by 2 bases, with 25 bases between them. This CDR3 comprises 18 residues. The CDR3 bases are TGCGCCAGCAGCGTCGATACGGAGGGGCCTCGGAAAACCTACGAGCAGTACTTC. Encoded protein: CASSVDTEGPRKTYEQYF.

The rearrangement joins TRBV25-1 to TRBJ1-2; possible D gene TRBD1, 5 bases. The germline V gene encodes CDR1 MGHDK and CDR2 SYGVNS. CDR3 length equals 13 residues. The V gene lost 4 bases and the J gene lost 3 bases, with 9 bases spanning the gap. This chain's CDR3 is CASSVPGHYGYTF. The CDR3 DNA reads as TGTGCCAGCAGTGTTCCAGGGCACTATGGCTACACCTTC.

The chain carries TRBV15 and TRBJ1-5, with D possibly TRBD1 on 5 matching bases. V was trimmed by 0 bases and J by 7 bases, leaving 13 bases between them. The CDR3 is 15 amino acids. Germline V gene data show CDR1 as LNHNV and CDR2 as YYDKDF (reference sequence). CDR3: CATSRDMGGGQPQHF. The DNA of the CDR3 is TGTGCCACCAGCAGAGATATGGGGGGGGGACAGCCCCAGCATTTT.

In DNA, the CDR3 is TGTGCCAGCACCAAGGGGGCGCGGCCCCAGCATTTT. Translation: CASTKGARPQHF. The gene calls are TRBV28 and TRBJ1-5; 7 nucleotides line up with TRBD1. This CDR3 is 12 amino acids long. Germline CDR1 reads MDHEN; CDR2 reads SYDVKM. Trimming at V came to 7 bases and at J to 9 bases, leaving 6 bases not matched to a gene.

The CDR3 region is CASTWDRGNEQFF. In nucleotides, the CDR3 is TGTGCCAGCACCTGGGACAGGGGCAATGAGCAGTTCTTC. The rearrangement joins TRBV2 to TRBJ2-1; 10 bases match TRBD1. Germline V gives CDR1 SNHLY, CDR2 FYNNEI. Germline trimming cut 7 bases from V and 6 bases from J; bases unmatched to any gene: 3. CDR3 length equals 13 residues. The full variable domain, its missing parts supplied by reference TRBV2 and TRBJ2-1, is EPEVTQTPSHQVTQMGQEVILRCVPISNHLYFYWYRQILGQKVEFLVSFYNNEISEKSEIFDDQFSVERPDGSNFTLKIRSTKLEDSAMYFCASTWDRGNEQFFGPGTRLTVL.

The chain joins TRBV4-1 to TRBJ2-1, with 9 bases aligning to TRBD2. This CDR3 is built from 18 residues. CDR1 and CDR2 (germline): MGHRA, YSYEKL. V shed 0 bases, J shed 3 bases, and the junction held 9 bases outside the gene matches. The CDR3 reads CASSQEPSAGGDYNEQFF. The CDR3 nucleotides are TGCGCCAGCAGCCAAGAACCCTCGGCGGGAGGGGACTACAATGAGCAGTTCTTC.

This CDR3 is CASAKLSGANLGNQPQHF. The CDR3 region has the DNA TGTGCCAGCGCCAAATTGAGTGGGGCGAACCTCGGCAATCAGCCCCAGCATTTT. The V and J genes are TRBV27 and TRBJ1-5, with D possibly matching TRBD1 (5 bases). V shed 8 bases and J shed 2 bases, with 25 bases lying between them. The CDR3 consists of 18 residues. From germline, CDR1 is MNHEY and CDR2 SMNVEV (reference sequence).

The chain carries TRBV3-1 (or the pseudogene TRBV3-2) and TRBJ1-1; D is perhaps TRBD1 (6 bases). V lost 6 bases, J lost 3 bases, and 14 bases lay in between. This CDR3 region has 14 residues. The germline V gene has CDR1 LGHDT and CDR2 YNNKEL (reference sequence). Here the CDR3 reads CASSRVGGDTEAFF. DNA of the CDR3: TGTGCCAGCAGTAGAGTAGGGGGGGACACTGAAGCTTTCTTT.

CDR3 protein: CASSDPRAGRLTNQPQHF. The CDR3 nucleotides are TGTGCCAGCAGTGACCCCAGGGCAGGGCGACTTACCAATCAGCCCCAGCATTTT. The chain recombines TRBV9 with TRBJ1-5; D possibly corresponds to TRBD1 (5 bases). The ends were cut back, 5 bases at V and 3 bases at J, with 24 bases in the middle. The germline gives CDR1 SGDLS, CDR2 YYNGEE. The CDR3 consists of 18 residues.

The chain has TRBV19 and TRBJ2-1; TRBD2 aligns across 11 bases. V was pared by 3 bases and J by 10 bases, with 20 bases of the junction left unmatched. This CDR3 is 19 amino acids long. Germline loops: CDR1 LNHDA, CDR2 SQIVND (reference sequence). The CDR3 reads CASSIGTLAGGGRLREQFF. CDR3 coding DNA: TGTGCCAGTAGTATCGGGACCCTAGCGGGAGGTGGTCGGCTGAGAGAGCAGTTCTTC.

The chain combines TRBV30 with TRBJ1-2; 7 nucleotides align to TRBD1. Germline CDR1 and CDR2: GTSNPN and SVGIG (reference sequence). CDR3 length equals 13 residues. The junction had 14 bases not matched to a gene; V was cut back by 4 bases and J by 12 bases. This chain's CDR3 is CAWTAGGTVSHTF. CDR3 in DNA: TGTGCCTGGACCGCCGGGGGGACAGTCTCGCACACCTTC.